These 27 T cell receptor beta chains were all obtained from the same sample, sequenced in a study of chemoradiotherapy in HPV16-positive cancers (dated by TCRdb to between 2022 and 2023). Receptor amplification or capture employed the immunoSEQ multiplex PCR assay. Sourced from immuneACCESS, this table was stored by TCRdb with only in-frame sequences that have V and J called. A share of the clones is absent; for the studies checked, an unresolved V gene accounts for under half, and the remainder has no known explanation. The sample profile shows approximately 27,000 clones; 84% of them were found once. The ten largest clonotypes hold over 4.5% of the sample. Sequences were derived from blood, sampled from a patient who underwent chemoradiotherapy. Source of these receptors: a human donor with HPV-associated anogenital cancer.

This rearrangement joins TRBV6-1 to TRBJ2-1; perhaps TRBD1 as D (6 bases). V lost 7 bases, J lost 7 bases, and 14 bases lay in between. Germline CDR1 MNHNS, CDR2 SASEGT. CDR3 length equals 13 residues. The CDR3 region has the DNA TGTGCCAGCATAGTGGACAGCGGAAATGAGCAGTTCTTC. Amino acid sequence: CASIVDSGNEQFF.

The V and J genes are TRBV2 and TRBJ2-7; D unclear. Trimming removed 1 base from V and 3 bases from J, with 4 bases in between. The CDR3 length is 12 residues. Per germline, CDR1 SNHLY and CDR2 FYNNEI. The CDR3 DNA follows: TGTGCCAGCAGTGAAGGAAGCTACGAGCAGTACTTC. Amino acids: CASSEGSYEQYF. Supplemented by reference TRBV2 and TRBJ2-7, the full variable domain reads EPEVTQTPSHQVTQMGQEVILRCVPISNHLYFYWYRQILGQKVEFLVSFYNNEISEKSEIFDDQFSVERPDGSNFTLKIRSTKLEDSAMYFCASSEGSYEQYFGPGTRLTVT.

The J gene is TRBJ2-1, the V gene TRBV11-2; D is undetermined. The CDR3 consists of 11 residues. Between the trimmed V and J ends, which lost 2 bases and 9 bases, there was a span of 5 bases. Per germline, CDR1 SGHAT and CDR2 FQNNGV. This chain's CDR3 is CASSLIREQFF. The CDR3 coding sequence is TGTGCCAGCAGCTTAATTCGTGAGCAGTTCTTC.

V gene TRBV30 combines with J gene TRBJ2-5; D not certain. The V end was cut by 0 bases, the J end by 2 bases, with 10 bases between. In germline, CDR1 is GTSNPN, CDR2 SVGIG (reference sequence). This CDR3 is 14 amino acids long. The CDR3 bases are TGTGCCTGGAGTGTTCGTACTCCACAAGAGACCCAGTACTTC. Translation gives CAWSVRTPQETQYF.

The CDR3 spells CASSRSGGAYNEQFF. The CDR3 DNA sequence: TGTGCCAGCAGTAGAAGCGGGGGGGCCTACAATGAGCAGTTCTTC. J is TRBJ2-1 and V is TRBV27; 10 nucleotides match TRBD2. CDR1 is MNHEY, CDR2 SMNVEV, per germline (reference sequence). J lost 2 bases, V lost 5 bases, and 3 bases had no gene match. The CDR3 spans 15 residues.

The V call is TRBV7-9, the J call TRBJ1-3; the match to TRBD1 covers 8 bases. Per germline, CDR1 SEHNR and CDR2 FQNEAQ (reference sequence). This CDR3 is built from 14 residues. V gave up 6 bases and J gave up 7 bases; unmatched junction bases: 8. The CDR3 sequence is CASSIMQGANTIYF. In nucleotides, the CDR3 is TGTGCCAGCAGTATAATGCAGGGGGCGAACACCATATATTTT.

The rearrangement joins TRBV5-8 to TRBJ1-1; D unresolved. The germline V gene encodes CDR1 SGHTS and CDR2 YDEGEE. V gave up 5 bases and J gave up 1 base, with 12 bases separating them. The CDR3 contains 14 residues. Written as DNA, the CDR3 is TGTGCCAGCAGATTTGTGGCAGGGAACACTGAAGCTTTCTTT. This encodes CASRFVAGNTEAFF.

This sequence joins TRBV28 and TRBJ1-1; D uncertain. The CDR3 has 13 residues. Per germline, CDR1 MDHEN and CDR2 SYDVKM. Between the trimmed V and J ends, which lost 5 bases and 12 bases, there was a span of 19 bases. Here the CDR3 DNA reads TGTGCCAGCAGTCTGACCCAGGTGGAAAAAACTTTCTTT. This translates into CASSLTQVEKTFF.

This chain uses TRBV5-1 with TRBJ1-4, with D maybe TRBD1 (5 bases). Trimming removed 5 bases at V and 0 bases at J, with 11 bases between. CDR3 length equals 15 residues. The germline gives CDR1 SGHRS, CDR2 YFSETQ. Written as DNA, the CDR3 is TGCGCCAGCAGGGACACAGGTGCAACTAATGAAAAACTGTTTTTT. As protein: CASRDTGATNEKLFF.

Comments on this clone: Additional DNA sequences in this sample encode the identical CDR3. The chain has TRBV5-5 and TRBJ1-5; D ambiguous. Germline V gives CDR1 SGHKS, CDR2 YYEKEE (reference sequence). The CDR3 runs 14 residues. Trimming left V 2 bases short and J 2 bases short, with 8 bases between. The CDR3 spells CASSLRDGNQPQHF. Written as DNA, the CDR3 is TGTGCCAGCAGCTTAAGGGATGGCAATCAGCCCCAGCATTTT.

The chain joins TRBV2 to TRBJ1-6; D is ambiguous. CDR1 and CDR2 from the germline V gene are SNHLY and FYNNEI. V was trimmed by 8 bases and J by 6 bases, leaving 11 bases between them. This CDR3 has 13 residues. CDR3 sequence reads: CASQGTLNSPLHF. The CDR3 DNA is TGTGCCAGCCAAGGAACGCTTAATTCACCCCTCCACTTT. Together with reference TRBV2 and TRBJ1-6, the CDR3 gives the full variable domain: EPEVTQTPSHQVTQMGQEVILRCVPISNHLYFYWYRQILGQKVEFLVSFYNNEISEKSEIFDDQFSVERPDGSNFTLKIRSTKLEDSAMYFCASQGTLNSPLHFGNGTRLTVT.

This clone was detected once. V is TRBV5-1 and J is TRBJ2-3, with TRBD2 matching over 15 bases. Germline lookup yields CDR1 SGHRS and CDR2 YFSETQ. V dropped 4 bases and J dropped 7; count of bases not matched to a gene: 10. The CDR3 totals 17 residues. The CDR3 protein is CASSVGGLAGGGNTQYF. The CDR3 DNA is TGCGCCAGCAGCGTTGGAGGACTAGCGGGGGGGGGAAATACGCAGTATTTT.

The rearrangement joins TRBV13 to TRBJ2-1; 8 bases are a match to TRBD2. The V and J ends lost 0 bases and 6 bases, in that order; junction bases with no gene match: 10. The germline V gene encodes CDR1 PRHDT and CDR2 FYEKMQ (reference sequence). This CDR3 comprises 17 residues. The CDR3 nucleotides read TGTGCCAGCAGCTTAGGCCCCCCGGGACTAGGGTCCAATGAGCAGTTCTTC. It specifies CASSLGPPGLGSNEQFF.

The sample holds one count of this clone. The chain combines TRBV5-1 with TRBJ2-5; D call uncertain. The CDR3 contains 14 residues. In germline, CDR1 is SGHRS, CDR2 YFSETQ. V shed 1 base and J shed 1 base, with 8 bases lying between them. The CDR3 sequence: CASSLLWSQETQYF. The CDR3 DNA sequence: TGCGCCAGCAGCTTGCTATGGTCCCAAGAGACCCAGTACTTC.

The chain couples TRBV30 to TRBJ2-2, with TRBD2 matching over 14 bases. V trimming: 5 bases; J trimming: 4 bases; junction bases outside the gene matches: 18. Germline lookup yields CDR1 GTSNPN and CDR2 SVGIG (reference sequence). This CDR3 has 20 amino acids. The CDR3 DNA follows: TGTGCCTGGGGTTACACGGGGACTAGCGGGGGCCGAAAACGCACCGGGGAGCTGTTTTTT. It is translated as CAWGYTGTSGGRKRTGELFF.

The V and J genes are TRBV6-1 and TRBJ1-3; TRBD1 aligns across 7 bases. The CDR3 runs 14 residues. Germline CDR1 and CDR2: MNHNS and SASEGT. The V and J ends lost 5 bases and 4 bases, in that order; junction bases with no gene match: 5. CDR3 sequence: CASSTGTDGNTIYF. As DNA, the CDR3 is TGTGCCAGCAGTACCGGGACAGACGGAAACACCATATATTTT.

This sequence joins TRBV29-1 and TRBJ2-5; 7 bases are a match to TRBD1. Germline V gene data show CDR1 as SQVTM and CDR2 as ANQGSEA. The CDR3 length is 12 residues. After removal of 7 bases from V and 1 base from J, the junction contained 3 bases not matched to a gene. For the CDR3, the DNA is TGCAGCGATCGACAGGGCCAAGAGACCCAGTACTTC. Translation: CSDRQGQETQYF.

CDR3 loop: CASSQTGMRRGSYYTF. The CDR3 DNA reads TGTGCCAGCAGCCAGACCGGGATGCGCAGGGGATCCTACTACACCTTC. The rearrangement links TRBV5-6 to TRBJ1-2; weak D call: TRBD1 (6 bases). The V gene lost 4 bases and the J gene lost 10 bases, with 26 bases spanning the gap. This CDR3 spans 16 amino acids. The V gene's germline CDR1 is SGHDT and CDR2 YYEEEE.

In this sample, this clone turned up once. The V gene is TRBV6-6, the J gene TRBJ2-1, with no clear D. Germline values: CDR1 MNHNY, CDR2 SVGAGI (reference sequence). This CDR3 has 14 amino acids. V was shortened by 6 bases and J by 6 bases, with 15 bases between the two germline ends. The CDR3 spells CASRPTGPGNEQFF. CDR3 DNA sequence: TGTGCCAGCAGGCCGACCGGGCCCGGCAATGAGCAGTTCTTC.

This clone has more than one count but fewer than ten. The chain has TRBV19 and TRBJ1-1; the D gene is possibly TRBD1 (6 bases). This CDR3 is built from 14 residues. CDR1 and CDR2 from the germline V gene are LNHDA and SQIVND (reference sequence). With 4 bases removed from V and 2 bases from J, the gap between germline ends came to 11 bases. CDR3 bases: TGTGCCAGTAGTAGAGACAGGCTAAACACTGAAGCTTTCTTT. Translated, it gives CASSRDRLNTEAFF.

The V call is TRBV6-1, the J call TRBJ1-2; D gene unclear. The CDR3 is made up of 15 amino acids. From germline, CDR1 is MNHNS and CDR2 SASEGT. V lost 4 bases and J 4 bases, leaving 16 bases between the germline ends. CDR3 residues: CASSGDRRTIYGYTF. The CDR3 coding sequence is TGTGCCAGCAGTGGGGATCGCAGGACTATCTATGGCTACACCTTC.

The genes are TRBV18 and TRBJ2-3, with 9 bases aligning to TRBD1. The CDR3 is made up of 15 amino acids. Germline trimming cut 6 bases from V and 2 bases from J; bases unmatched to any gene: 6. Germline lookup yields CDR1 KGHSH and CDR2 LQKENI. CDR3 residues: CASSPGTGNTDTQYF. The CDR3 DNA is TGTGCCAGCTCGCCCGGGACAGGGAACACAGATACGCAGTATTTT. The full variable domain, rest sourced from reference TRBV18 and TRBJ2-3, is NAGVMQNPRHLVRRRGQEARLRCSPMKGHSHVYWYRQLPEEGLKFMVYLQKENIIDESGMPKERFSAEFPKEGPSILRIQQVVRGDSAAYFCASSPGTGNTDTQYFGPGTRLTVL.

Here the CDR3 DNA reads TGTGCCAGCAGCTTCTTCGTCGGCACTGAAGCTTTCTTT. Its protein is CASSFFVGTEAFF. The chain employs TRBV7-2 and TRBJ1-1; no clear D gene. Trimming stripped 3 bases from V and 4 bases from J, with 9 bases between. CDR3 length: 13 amino acids. Per the germline V gene, CDR1 is SGHTA and CDR2 is FQGNSA.

V is TRBV18 and J is TRBJ1-1, with D perhaps TRBD1 (5 bases). Germline-derived CDR1 and CDR2 are KGHSH and LQKENI. The CDR3 is 15 amino acids. The V gene lost 1 base and the J gene lost 6 bases, with 15 bases spanning the gap. The chain's CDR3 is CASSPRDQSDSEAFF. The DNA for the CDR3 is TGTGCCAGCTCACCACGGGACCAAAGCGATTCTGAAGCTTTCTTT.

The rearrangement joins TRBV14 to TRBJ1-4; a weak D match, TRBD1 (6 bases). Looked up from germline, CDR1 is SGHDN and CDR2 is FVKESK. This CDR3 region has 16 residues. V lost 2 bases, J lost 0 bases, and 10 bases lay in between. CDR3 sequence reads: CASSQKTGATNEKLFF. For the CDR3, the DNA is TGTGCCAGCAGCCAAAAGACAGGTGCAACTAATGAAAAACTGTTTTTT.

This clone has more than one count but fewer than ten. The CDR3 here is CASSESNQPQHF. CDR3 DNA: TGTGCCAGCAGTGAGAGCAATCAGCCCCAGCATTTT. The rearrangement joins TRBV2 to TRBJ1-5; D is ambiguous. V was pared by 3 bases and J by 1 base, with 1 base between. Germline V gene sequence: CDR1 SNHLY, CDR2 FYNNEI. This CDR3 has 12 residues. Together with reference TRBV2 and TRBJ1-5, the CDR3 gives the full variable domain: EPEVTQTPSHQVTQMGQEVILRCVPISNHLYFYWYRQILGQKVEFLVSFYNNEISEKSEIFDDQFSVERPDGSNFTLKIRSTKLEDSAMYFCASSESNQPQHFGDGTRLSIL.

This chain joins TRBV27 and TRBJ1-5; D is uncertain. The germline gives CDR1 MNHEY, CDR2 SMNVEV (reference sequence). The CDR3 extends over 12 amino acids. V gave up 5 bases and J gave up 6 bases, with 8 bases separating them. The CDR3: CASSTLSQPQHF. The DNA for the CDR3 is TGTGCCAGCAGTACACTTTCTCAGCCCCAGCATTTT.